This entry concerns a single T cell receptor (beta chain). This entry comes from a study of sequential checkpoint blockade in melanoma. Measured with immunoSEQ multiplex PCR; TCRdb has only the in-frame clones, and not every one. The sample lists over 30,000 clones; approximately 85% were seen once. Treatment in this sample: randomized to nivolumab then ipilimumab (arm A) or the reverse (arm B). DNA-damaging chemotherapy had not been given to any patient beforehand. V gave up 4 bases and J gave up 6 bases; unmatched junction bases: 18. Germline values: CDR1 MNHEY, CDR2 SMNVEV (reference sequence). CDR3 length: 19 amino acids.

The clonotype comes from a human donor with melanoma. The gene calls are TRBV27 and TRBJ2-4, with 10 positions matching TRBD2. This specimen consisted of CD8+ T cells sorted from blood (inferred from file names), obtained from a patient given nivolumab and ipilimumab in sequence. The CDR3 region has the DNA TGTGCCAGCAGTTATCGGGAAACTAGCGGGGTGCCTTTGGGAAACATTCAGTACTTC. It codes for CASSYRETSGVPLGNIQYF.